A selection of T cell receptor beta chains follows, all from one sample in a study of T cells in Graves' hyperthyroidism and ophthalmopathy. MiXCR, run by TCRdb on the multiplex PCR reads, gives a single entry per CDR3 protein. Found here are a few hundred thousand distinct CDR3 sequences, under 60% of them singletons; the top ten hold around 7.7%. Sample: peripheral blood or thyroid tissue (not recorded which). Receptors were obtained from a woman aged 18-29 years with Graves' hyperthyroidism. Both conserved end residues are part of each CDR3. D genes are given only for firm matches. Size is stated for part of the rows, as once, few or many counts, or as a class when the clone is expanded.

v_call,j_call,d_call,clone_size,cdr3_nt,cdr3_aa
TRBV7-2,TRBJ1-3,-,many,TGTGCCAGCAGCTTTGGAGGAAACACCATATATTTT,CASSFGGNTIYF
TRBV13,TRBJ1-6,TRBD1,few,TGTGCCAGCAGTTTAATAGGGACAGGGCTTTCTTCCCTCCACTTT,CASSLIGTGLSSLHF
TRBV19,TRBJ1-3,-,many,TGTGCCAGTCGCCCCGGGTCCTCTGGAAACACCATATATTTT,CASRPGSSGNTIYF
TRBV2,TRBJ1-2,-,-,TGTGCCAGCAGTTTAGGACGGTTCTATGGCTACACCTTC,CASSLGRFYGYTF
TRBV7-8,TRBJ1-5,-,-,TGTGCCAGCAGCTCCTTAGCGGAGACAGGCCTTCGAAAGCGGAATCAGCCCCAGCATTTT,CASSSLAETGLRKRNQPQHF
TRBV7-9,TRBJ2-3,TRBD1,-,TGTGCCAGCAACCCAGGTGCGGGACAGGGGGACACAGATACGCAGTATTTT,CASNPGAGQGDTDTQYF
TRBV12-3/TRBV12-4,TRBJ2-5,-,-,TGTGCCAGCAGTAGCTTTCGGGCAGAGACCCAGTACTTC,CASSSFRAETQYF
TRBV10-3,TRBJ2-5,-,-,TGTGCCATCAGTGGGGACCCCCGAGCGTGGGAGACCCAGTACTTC,CAISGDPRAWETQYF
TRBV6-4,TRBJ1-1,TRBD1,few,TGTGCCAGCAGTGACTGGGGACAGGGGGCCCGTGGGGGCACTGAAGCTTTCTTT,CASSDWGQGARGGTEAFF
TRBV5-4,TRBJ1-1,-,many,TGTGCCAGCAGCTCTGACAGTTTTGAAGCTTTCTTT,CASSSDSFEAFF
TRBV14,TRBJ2-7,TRBD1,many,TGTGCCAGCAGCCGACAGGGGTCCTACGAGCAGTACTTC,CASSRQGSYEQYF
TRBV7-4,TRBJ1-4,TRBD1,few,TGTGCCAGCACCTTACAGGGGGACGAAAAACTGTTTTTT,CASTLQGDEKLFF
TRBV7-3,TRBJ1-4,TRBD1,-,TGTGCCAGCAGTCCCTGGGGACAGGACTCAACTAATGAAAAACTGTTTTTT,CASSPWGQDSTNEKLFF
TRBV7-3,TRBJ2-1,TRBD2,-,TGTGCCAGCAGCTTAAGCGGGAGTACCTACAATGAGCAGTTCTTC,CASSLSGSTYNEQFF
TRBV4-2,TRBJ2-7,-,many,TGTGCCAGCAGCTCCCTGAGACAGAACCCCGACTACGAGCAGTACTTC,CASSSLRQNPDYEQYF
TRBV2,TRBJ2-7,TRBD1,many,TGTGCCAGCAGTCGGACAGGGTGGGAGCAGTACTTC,CASSRTGWEQYF
TRBV7-2,TRBJ2-5,TRBD2,many,TGTGCCAGCAGCCCCCCTGGACTAGCGGGAGCCCAAGAGACCCAGTACTTC,CASSPPGLAGAQETQYF
TRBV6-5,TRBJ1-5,TRBD1,-,TGTGCCCGCAGTTACCCAGGGGGCAGCCAGCCCCAGCATTTT,CARSYPGGSQPQHF
TRBV7-8,TRBJ1-5,TRBD1,many,TGTGCCAGCAGCTTAGGAAGACAGGGTGAGGGCAATCAGCCCCAGCATTTT,CASSLGRQGEGNQPQHF
TRBV19,TRBJ1-4,-,many,TGTGCCAGTAGTATTACCGCGATAAATGAAAAACTGTTTTTT,CASSITAINEKLFF
TRBV29-1,TRBJ2-5,-,-,TGCAGCGTTGATGACAGGAGGGAAGAGACCCAGTACTTC,CSVDDRREETQYF
TRBV19,TRBJ1-5,-,many,TGTGCCAGTAGTATAGATCAGGGAAACCAGCCCCAGCATTTT,CASSIDQGNQPQHF
TRBV20-1,TRBJ2-7,TRBD2,many,TGCAGTGCTAGCGCTAGCGCGGGGGACGAGCAGTACTTC,CSASASAGDEQYF
TRBV29-1,TRBJ1-2,TRBD1,once,TGCAGCCAAGATCGGGACAGTGGTTACTATGGCTACACCTTC,CSQDRDSGYYGYTF
TRBV30,TRBJ2-7,-,-,TGTGCCTGGTGTCCGGGTATACGAGGCTACGAGCAGTACTTC,CAWCPGIRGYEQYF
TRBV2,TRBJ2-5,TRBD2,-,TGTGCCAGCAGTGACCAATCCTCTAGCGGGAGGCCCTCCCAGTACTTC,CASSDQSSSGRPSQYF
TRBV24-1,TRBJ2-5,-,once,TGTGCCACCAGTGATTTTGCTAGTGAGACCCAGTACTTC,CATSDFASETQYF
TRBV10-3,TRBJ1-1,-,-,TGTGCCATCAGTGTTGAGTGGGAGGGCAGGGGTGAAGCTTTCTTT,CAISVEWEGRGEAFF
TRBV24-1,TRBJ2-1,-,few,TGTGCCACCAGTGATCCTACCAATGAGCAGTTCTTC,CATSDPTNEQFF
TRBV19,TRBJ1-6,TRBD1,many,TGTGCCAGTAGCCCCCTCGGACAGGGGAATTCACCCCTCCACTTT,CASSPLGQGNSPLHF
TRBV19,TRBJ1-1,-,-,TGTGCCAGTAGTATCGAACGGCTGAGCCCTGAAGCTTTCTTT,CASSIERLSPEAFF
TRBV6-5,TRBJ1-1,-,many,TGTGCCAGTCGACCCGGGACAACGAACACTGAAGCTTTCTTT,CASRPGTTNTEAFF
TRBV9,TRBJ1-3,-,-,TGTGCCAGCAGCGTAGCGGGGAACTCTGGAGACACCATATATTTT,CASSVAGNSGDTIYF
TRBV5-1,TRBJ1-2,-,many,TGCGCCAGCAGCTTGTCAGGGATAGGGGGCTACACCTTC,CASSLSGIGGYTF
TRBV4-1,TRBJ1-1,-,many,TGCGCCAGCAGCCAAAGTAGGAGTATTAAGAGGATGAACACTGAAGCTTTCTTT,CASSQSRSIKRMNTEAFF
TRBV7-9,TRBJ2-2,TRBD2,-,TGTGCCAGCACGGGGGGAACCGGGGAGCTGTTTTTT,CASTGGTGELFF
TRBV30,TRBJ1-1,-,-,TGTGCCTGGAGTGTAATGCTCGACATGAACACTGAAGCTTTCTTT,CAWSVMLDMNTEAFF
TRBV13,TRBJ1-2,-,many,TGTGCCAGCAGCTCCGCGACCGTCCCCCGGGATGGCTACACCTTC,CASSSATVPRDGYTF
TRBV4-1,TRBJ1-6,TRBD1,many,TGCGCCAGCAGCCAACGGACAGGTTCGGTCTCACCCCTCCACTTT,CASSQRTGSVSPLHF
TRBV2,TRBJ2-2,TRBD2,-,TGTGCCAGCAGTTTAGTACTAGCGGCGGGCAACACCGGGGAGCTGTTTTTT,CASSLVLAAGNTGELFF
TRBV10-3,TRBJ2-7,-,-,TGTGCCAGCAGTGAGCGGAGATACTCCTACAATGAGCAGTACTTC,CASSERRYSYNEQYF
TRBV20-1,TRBJ2-5,-,many,TGCAGTGCTAGGGGGCCTCGTCGGAGGACCCAGTACTTC,CSARGPRRRTQYF
TRBV29-1,TRBJ2-7,TRBD2,-,TGCAGCGTTGTGGCTAGCGGCCTCTACGAGCAGTACTTC,CSVVASGLYEQYF
TRBV7-8,TRBJ2-3,-,many,TGTGCCAGCAGCTTAGTGGTTCGGCTAGTGAGTAGCACAGATACGCAGTATTTT,CASSLVVRLVSSTDTQYF
TRBV2,TRBJ2-1,-,-,TGTGCCAGCCAAGCACCGGGCACTGAGCAGTTCTTC,CASQAPGTEQFF
TRBV7-2,TRBJ2-3,-,few,TGTGCCAGCAGCTTAGGGCTAGCGTCAGATACGCAGTATTTT,CASSLGLASDTQYF
TRBV2,TRBJ2-2,-,many,TGTGCCAGCAGAGAACTGGCAGGACCCGGGGAGCTGTTTTTT,CASRELAGPGELFF
TRBV25-1,TRBJ2-7,TRBD2,many,TGTGCCAGCAGTGAATTCGGACTAGCGGGGGCCTACGAGCAGTACTTC,CASSEFGLAGAYEQYF